Reported below is one T cell receptor (beta chain). The antigen is not known. This entry is derived from a study of T cell repertoires in cytomegalovirus infection. Background on the study: Both CMV infection and a matching HLA type were indicated by public TCR beta signatures. Points from the study as a whole: Ex vivo responses were dominated by HLA-C-restricted CMV-specific TCR beta clonotypes. Summed frequency of shared TCR beta families picked out CMV carriers who also had the relevant HLA.

The germline V gene encodes CDR1 SGHTA and CDR2 FQGNSA. Trimming cost V 0 bases and J 0 bases, with 20 bases left between them. CDR3 length equals 19 residues. TCRdb used MiXCR to reprocess the reads, holding one entry per CDR3 protein. The sample lists around 770,000 distinct CDR3 sequences, roughly 28% occurring once. The sequenced sample was cultured CD8+ T cells from PBMCs, obtained from culture after CMV antigen stimulation. The sequence came from a human donor in good health (CMV status not recorded). Some clones in this sample may be carry-over from other donors' samples. The rearrangement uses TRBV7-2 and TRBJ1-1; tentative D call: TRBD1 (5 bases). The CDR3 loop is CASSLASRGWIPMNTEAFF. The CDR3 bases are TGTGCCAGCAGCTTAGCGTCACGGGGCTGGATCCCAATGAACACTGAAGCTTTCTTT.